These 9 T cell receptor beta chains were sequenced from one sample in a study of beta chain features in type 1 diabetes (dated by TCRdb to 2016 to 2018). Library prep was done by the immunoSEQ multiplex PCR assay. The entire isolated RNA was reverse transcribed using the High Capacity cDNA Reverse Transcription Kit, and thus expressed TCRB transcripts were sequenced. This is the immuneACCESS table as TCRdb keeps it, with only in-frame sequences that have V and J called. A part of the clones is gone; compared with another copy, unresolved V genes explain less than half, and the rest is unexplained. This sample gives over 300,000 clones in total; over 7% of them show up just once. Approximately 1% of the sample rests with the top ten. These TCRs' antigens remain unknown. The full study reports these points: Type 1 diabetes patients showed a moderate but significant shortening of TCRB CDR3 length in all four CD4+ subsets.

The sample taken for sequencing was central memory CD4+ T cells from blood. The receptors were gathered from a man aged 25 to 40 with type 1 diabetes.

Points on this clone: Different DNA sequences within this sample yield the same CDR3. The chain links TRBV7-2 to TRBJ2-2, with D perhaps matching TRBD1 (6 bases). There are 15 residues in the CDR3. Per germline, CDR1 SGHTA and CDR2 FQGNSA. Between the trimmed V and J ends, which lost 3 bases and 1 base, there was a span of 9 bases. This chain's CDR3 is CASSFGRGNTGELFF. The CDR3 DNA sequence: TGTGCCAGCAGCTTCGGCAGGGGGAACACCGGGGAGCTGTTTTTT.

This clone was detected a few times. The chain links TRBV4-1 to TRBJ2-3, with TRBD1 matching over 7 bases. From germline, CDR1 is MGHRA and CDR2 YSYEKL. This CDR3 region has 18 residues. Trimming removed 1 base from V and 0 bases from J; junction bases left unmatched: 10. In DNA form, the CDR3 reads TGCGCCAGCAGCCAAGGGACAGGCCTGCTTTCTAGCACAGATACGCAGTATTTT. This sequence encodes CASSQGTGLLSSTDTQYF.

A few counts support this clone. This rearrangement joins TRBV6-5 to TRBJ2-7, with a weak D call TRBD2 (5 bases). V dropped 6 bases and J dropped 5 bases, with 20 bases sitting between them. The CDR3 has 15 amino acids. Germline lookup yields CDR1 MNHEY and CDR2 SVGAGI. The CDR3 DNA reads TGTGCCAGCAGCCGCCTTTTGGTAGCGTCCCACGAGCAGTACTTC. Protein product: CASSRLLVASHEQYF.

The chain is built from TRBV19 and TRBJ1-6; TRBD1 aligns across 10 bases. The ends lost 3 bases at V and 7 bases at J; junction bases unmatched: 6. Germline loops: CDR1 LNHDA, CDR2 SQIVND (reference sequence). The CDR3 spans 16 residues. CDR3 protein: CASSIRTGGSNSPLHF. CDR3 bases: TGTGCCAGTAGTATCCGGACAGGGGGTTCAAATTCACCCCTCCACTTT.

This clone was seen only a few times. V gene TRBV28 combines with J gene TRBJ1-2; D gene ambiguous. This CDR3 region has 12 residues. With 4 bases removed from V and 8 bases from J, the gap between germline ends came to 11 bases. In germline, CDR1 is MDHEN, CDR2 SYDVKM. CDR3 DNA: TGTGCCAGCAGTTCATCCGTGGGGGGCTACACCTTC. As protein: CASSSSVGGYTF.

The chain carries TRBV6-1 and TRBJ2-3, with D perhaps matching TRBD1 (6 bases). V dropped 6 bases and J dropped 0 bases, with 7 bases sitting between them. The CDR3 covers 13 residues. The germline V gene has CDR1 MNHNS and CDR2 SASEGT. This chain's CDR3 is CASRDRSTDTQYF. CDR3 nucleotide sequence: TGTGCCAGCAGAGACAGGAGCACAGATACGCAGTATTTT.

V usage is TRBV29-1 and J usage is TRBJ2-7, with TRBD1 matching over 10 bases. This CDR3 contains 14 residues. With V trimmed by 0 bases and J by 7 bases, 6 bases remained unmatched. CDR1 and CDR2 (germline): SQVTM, ANQGSEA. CDR3 bases: TGCAGCGTTGAAGATCAGGACAGGGGGTTTGAGCAGTACTTC. As protein: CSVEDQDRGFEQYF.

This clone was recorded a few times. CDR3 sequence (DNA): TGTGCCAGCAGTGAAGGGGGTCCGCCGCCCGAAGATACGCAGTATTTT. It yields the protein CASSEGGPPPEDTQYF. This chain links TRBV2 with TRBJ2-3; D call uncertain. The CDR3 runs to 16 residues. The V end lost 1 base, the J end lost 5 bases, and 16 bases lay between the germline ends. The V gene's germline CDR1 is SNHLY and CDR2 FYNNEI.

This clone was observed a few times. V and J are TRBV20-1 and TRBJ2-3; D might be TRBD1 (6 bases). This CDR3 has 11 residues. Looked up from germline, CDR1 is DFQATT and CDR2 is SNEGSKA (reference sequence). Trimming pared 6 bases from V and 9 bases from J, leaving 13 bases between. CDR3 in amino acids: CSARPGTTQYF. The CDR3 DNA reads TGCAGTGCGAGACCAGGGACAACGCAGTATTTT.